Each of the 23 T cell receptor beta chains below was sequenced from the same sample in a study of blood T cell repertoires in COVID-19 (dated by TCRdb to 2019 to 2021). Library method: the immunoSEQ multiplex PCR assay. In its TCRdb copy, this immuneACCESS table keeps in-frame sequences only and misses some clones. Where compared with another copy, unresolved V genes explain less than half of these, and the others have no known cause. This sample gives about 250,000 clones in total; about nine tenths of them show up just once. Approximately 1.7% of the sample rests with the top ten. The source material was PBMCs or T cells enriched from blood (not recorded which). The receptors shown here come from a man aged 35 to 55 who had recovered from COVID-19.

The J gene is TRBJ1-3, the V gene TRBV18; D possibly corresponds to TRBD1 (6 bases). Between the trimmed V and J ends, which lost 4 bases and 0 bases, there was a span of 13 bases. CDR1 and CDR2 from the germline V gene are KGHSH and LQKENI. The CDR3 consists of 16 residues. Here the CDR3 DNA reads TGTGCCAGCTCACTCGGACAGTCTAGCTCTGGAAACACCATATATTTT. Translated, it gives CASSLGQSSSGNTIYF.

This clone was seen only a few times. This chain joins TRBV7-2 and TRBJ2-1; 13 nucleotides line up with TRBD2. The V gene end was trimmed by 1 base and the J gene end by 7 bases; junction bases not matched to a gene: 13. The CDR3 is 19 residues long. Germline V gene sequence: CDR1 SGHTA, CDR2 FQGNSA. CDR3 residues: CASSLVGLAGDRAGNEQFF. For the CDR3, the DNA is TGTGCCAGCAGCTTAGTTGGACTAGCGGGAGATAGAGCGGGGAATGAGCAGTTCTTC.

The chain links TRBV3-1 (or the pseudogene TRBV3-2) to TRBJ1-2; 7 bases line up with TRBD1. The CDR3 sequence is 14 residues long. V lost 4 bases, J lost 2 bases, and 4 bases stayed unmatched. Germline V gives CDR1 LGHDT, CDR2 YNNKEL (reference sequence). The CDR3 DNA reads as TGTGCCAGCAGCCCGGCCAGGGGGAACTATGGCTACACCTTC. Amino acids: CASSPARGNYGYTF.

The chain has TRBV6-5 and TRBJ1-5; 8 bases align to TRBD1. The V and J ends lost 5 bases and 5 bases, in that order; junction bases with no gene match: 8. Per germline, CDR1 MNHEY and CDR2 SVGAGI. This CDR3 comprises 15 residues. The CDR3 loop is CASSPGGEWDQPQHF. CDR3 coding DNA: TGTGCCAGCAGTCCAGGGGGCGAGTGGGATCAGCCCCAGCATTTT.

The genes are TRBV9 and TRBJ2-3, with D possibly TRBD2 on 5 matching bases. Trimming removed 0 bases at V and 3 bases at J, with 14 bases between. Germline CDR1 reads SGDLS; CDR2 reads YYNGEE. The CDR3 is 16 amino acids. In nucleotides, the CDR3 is TGTGCCAGCAGCGTAGTGGCCAACTCGGGAACAGATACGCAGTATTTT. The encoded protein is CASSVVANSGTDTQYF.

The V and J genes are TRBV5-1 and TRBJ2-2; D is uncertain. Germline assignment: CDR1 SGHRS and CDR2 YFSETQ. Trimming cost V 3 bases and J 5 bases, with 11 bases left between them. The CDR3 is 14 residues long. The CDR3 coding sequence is TGCGCCAGCAGCTCCACAACCCCGACCGGGGAGCTGTTTTTT. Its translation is CASSSTTPTGELFF. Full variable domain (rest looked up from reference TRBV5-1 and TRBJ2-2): KAGVTQTPRYLIKTRGQQVTLSCSPISGHRSVSWYQQTPGQGLQFLFEYFSETQRNKGNFPGRFSGRQFSNSRSEMNVSTLELGDSALYLCASSSTTPTGELFFGEGSRLTVL.

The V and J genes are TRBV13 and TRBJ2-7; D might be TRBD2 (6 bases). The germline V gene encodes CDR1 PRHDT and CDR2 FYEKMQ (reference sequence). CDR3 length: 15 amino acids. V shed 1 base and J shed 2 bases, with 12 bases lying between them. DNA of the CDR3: TGTGCCAGCAGCTTAGAAGGCGGGATAACCTACGAGCAGTACTTC. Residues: CASSLEGGITYEQYF. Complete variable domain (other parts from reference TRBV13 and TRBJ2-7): AAGVIQSPRHLIKEKRETATLKCYPIPRHDTVYWYQQGPGQDPQFLISFYEKMQSDKGSIPDRFSAQQFSDYHSELNMSSLELGDSALYFCASSLEGGITYEQYFGPGTRLTVT.

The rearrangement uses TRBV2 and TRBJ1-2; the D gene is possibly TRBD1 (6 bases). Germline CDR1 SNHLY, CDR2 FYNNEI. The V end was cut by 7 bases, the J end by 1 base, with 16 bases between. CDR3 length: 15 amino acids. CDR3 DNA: TGTGCCAGCACCCCTTTAGAAGGGGGTAACTATGGCTACACCTTC. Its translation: CASTPLEGGNYGYTF. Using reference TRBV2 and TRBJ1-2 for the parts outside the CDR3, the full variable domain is EPEVTQTPSHQVTQMGQEVILRCVPISNHLYFYWYRQILGQKVEFLVSFYNNEISEKSEIFDDQFSVERPDGSNFTLKIRSTKLEDSAMYFCASTPLEGGNYGYTFGSGTRLTVV.

CDR3 nucleotide sequence: TGTGCCAGCAGTAAGGGTACAGGGGGCACCGGGGAGCTGTTTTTT. Its protein product is CASSKGTGGTGELFF. The gene calls are TRBV11-3 and TRBJ2-2; TRBD1 agrees at 8 bases. Trimming at V came to 6 bases and at J to 4 bases, leaving 7 bases not matched to a gene. The germline gives CDR1 SGHNT, CDR2 YENEEA. The CDR3 is 15 amino acids. Filled out from reference TRBV11-3 and TRBJ2-2, the complete variable domain reads EAGVVQSPRYKIIEKKQPVAFWCNPISGHNTLYWYLQNLGQGPELLIRYENEEAVDDSQLPKDRFSAERLKGVDSTLKIQPAELGDSAVYLCASSKGTGGTGELFFGEGSRLTVL.

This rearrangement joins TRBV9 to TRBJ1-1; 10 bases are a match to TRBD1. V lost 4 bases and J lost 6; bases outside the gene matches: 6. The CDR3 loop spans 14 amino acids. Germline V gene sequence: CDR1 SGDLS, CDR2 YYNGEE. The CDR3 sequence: CASSPWTGGPEAFF. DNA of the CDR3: TGTGCCAGCAGCCCGTGGACAGGGGGACCTGAAGCTTTCTTT.

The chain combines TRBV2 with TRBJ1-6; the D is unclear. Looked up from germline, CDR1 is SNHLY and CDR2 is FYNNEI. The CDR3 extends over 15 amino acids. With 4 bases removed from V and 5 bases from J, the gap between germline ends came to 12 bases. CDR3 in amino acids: CASSVSPPNNSPLHF. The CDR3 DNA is TGTGCCAGCAGTGTGTCGCCGCCTAATAATTCACCCCTCCACTTT. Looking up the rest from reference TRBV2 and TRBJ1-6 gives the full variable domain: EPEVTQTPSHQVTQMGQEVILRCVPISNHLYFYWYRQILGQKVEFLVSFYNNEISEKSEIFDDQFSVERPDGSNFTLKIRSTKLEDSAMYFCASSVSPPNNSPLHFGNGTRLTVT.

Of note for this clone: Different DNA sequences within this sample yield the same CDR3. The CDR3 DNA is TGTGCCAGCAGTCCCGGGACAGGGAGCTATGGCTACACCTTC. Translated: CASSPGTGSYGYTF. The gene calls are TRBV6-5 and TRBJ1-2, with 9 bases lining up with TRBD1. J was trimmed by 4 bases and V by 5 bases; bases with no gene match: 5. The CDR3 extends over 14 amino acids. Germline V gene sequence: CDR1 MNHEY, CDR2 SVGAGI.

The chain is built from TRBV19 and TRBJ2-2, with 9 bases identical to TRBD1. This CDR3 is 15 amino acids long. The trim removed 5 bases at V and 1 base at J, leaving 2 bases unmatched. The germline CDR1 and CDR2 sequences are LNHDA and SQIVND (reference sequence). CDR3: CASSPTGGNTGELFF. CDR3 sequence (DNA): TGTGCCAGTAGTCCGACAGGGGGGAACACCGGGGAGCTGTTTTTT.

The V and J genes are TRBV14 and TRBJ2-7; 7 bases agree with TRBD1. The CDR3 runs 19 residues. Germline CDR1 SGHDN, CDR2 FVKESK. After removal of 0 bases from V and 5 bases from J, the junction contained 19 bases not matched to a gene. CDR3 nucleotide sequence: TGTGCCAGCAGCCAAGATTACAGGGGCTGGTTATACATCCCGGACGAGCAGTACTTC. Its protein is CASSQDYRGWLYIPDEQYF.

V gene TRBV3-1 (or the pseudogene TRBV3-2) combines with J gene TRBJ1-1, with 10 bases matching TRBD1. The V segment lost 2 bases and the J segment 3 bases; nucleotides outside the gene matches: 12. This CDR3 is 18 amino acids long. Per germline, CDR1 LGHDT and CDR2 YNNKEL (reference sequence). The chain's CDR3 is CASSQLVVGTGAHTEAFF. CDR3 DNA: TGTGCCAGCAGCCAACTCGTAGTAGGGACAGGGGCTCACACTGAAGCTTTCTTT.

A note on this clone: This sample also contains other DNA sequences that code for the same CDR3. CDR3 bases: TGCAGTGCGAGGGTACAAGAGACCCAGTACTTC. Its protein product is CSARVQETQYF. V and J are TRBV20-1 and TRBJ2-5; a possible D gene is TRBD2 (5 bases). V lost 6 bases and J 2 bases, leaving 7 bases between the germline ends. The CDR3 covers 11 residues. Germline V gene data show CDR1 as DFQATT and CDR2 as SNEGSKA (reference sequence).

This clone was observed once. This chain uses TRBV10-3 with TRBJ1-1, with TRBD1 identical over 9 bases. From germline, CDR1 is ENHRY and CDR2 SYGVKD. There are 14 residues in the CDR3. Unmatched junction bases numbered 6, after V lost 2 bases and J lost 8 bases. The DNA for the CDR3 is TGTGCCATCAGTGAGAGCCGGGACAGGGCGGAAGCTTTCTTT. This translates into CAISESRDRAEAFF.

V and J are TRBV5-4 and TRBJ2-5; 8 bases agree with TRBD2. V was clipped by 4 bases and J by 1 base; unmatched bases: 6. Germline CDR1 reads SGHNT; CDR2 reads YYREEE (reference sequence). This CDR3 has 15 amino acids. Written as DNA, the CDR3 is TGTGCCAGCAGCCCGGGGGGGGCCTTCCAAGAGACCCAGTACTTC. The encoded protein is CASSPGGAFQETQYF.

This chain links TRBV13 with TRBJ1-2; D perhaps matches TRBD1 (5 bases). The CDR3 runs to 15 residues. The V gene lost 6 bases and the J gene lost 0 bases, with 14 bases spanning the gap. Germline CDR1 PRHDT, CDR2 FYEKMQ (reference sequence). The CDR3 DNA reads TGTGCCAGCAGAGCGATTGACAGCTCTAACTATGGCTACACCTTC. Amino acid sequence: CASRAIDSSNYGYTF. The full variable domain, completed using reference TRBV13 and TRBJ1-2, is AAGVIQSPRHLIKEKRETATLKCYPIPRHDTVYWYQQGPGQDPQFLISFYEKMQSDKGSIPDRFSAQQFSDYHSELNMSSLELGDSALYFCASRAIDSSNYGYTFGSGTRLTVV.

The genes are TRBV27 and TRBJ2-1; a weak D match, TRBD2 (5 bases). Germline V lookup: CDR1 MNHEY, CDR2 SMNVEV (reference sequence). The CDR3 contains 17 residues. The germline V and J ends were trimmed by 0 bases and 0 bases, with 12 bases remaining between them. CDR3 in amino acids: CASSLSERIPSYNEQFF. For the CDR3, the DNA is TGTGCCAGCAGTTTATCTGAGCGGATACCCTCCTACAATGAGCAGTTCTTC.

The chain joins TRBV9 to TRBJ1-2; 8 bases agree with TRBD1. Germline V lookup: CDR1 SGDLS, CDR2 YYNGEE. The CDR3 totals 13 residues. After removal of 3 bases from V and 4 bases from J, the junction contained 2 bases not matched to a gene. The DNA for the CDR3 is TGTGCCAGCAGCGGGGGACAGGCCTATGGCTACACCTTC. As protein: CASSGGQAYGYTF.

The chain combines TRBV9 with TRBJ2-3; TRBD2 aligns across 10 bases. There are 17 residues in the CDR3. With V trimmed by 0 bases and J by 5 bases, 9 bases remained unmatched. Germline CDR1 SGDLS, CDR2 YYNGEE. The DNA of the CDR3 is TGTGCCAGCAGCGTAGTCGGAGGAGCGGGAGGGGAAGATACGCAGTATTTT. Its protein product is CASSVVGGAGGEDTQYF.

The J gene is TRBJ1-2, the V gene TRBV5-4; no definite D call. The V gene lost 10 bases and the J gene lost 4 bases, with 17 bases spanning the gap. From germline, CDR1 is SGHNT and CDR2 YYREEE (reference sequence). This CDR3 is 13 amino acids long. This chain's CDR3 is CASTGRDIYGYTF. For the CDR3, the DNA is TGTGCCTCAACGGGGAGGGATATCTATGGCTACACCTTC. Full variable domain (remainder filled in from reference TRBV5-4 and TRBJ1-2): ETGVTQSPTHLIKTRGQQVTLRCSSQSGHNTVSWYQQALGQGPQFIFQYYREEENGRGNFPPRFSGLQFPNYSSELNVNALELDDSALYLCASTGRDIYGYTFGSGTRLTVV.